A selection of T cell receptor beta chains follows, all from one sample in a study of identifying expanded T cells in peripheral blood. Sequenced by immunoSEQ multiplex PCR; TCRdb stores in-frame clones only, minus some. The sample lists around 100,000 clones; roughly 89% were seen once. The sample consisted of blood. The receptors originated from a person between 18 and 75 years old in good health. Each CDR3 is given with its conserved first and last residue. A D gene is named only where the DNA matches it firmly. Clone sizes are given selectively: once, few, many, or a class where the clone is expanded.

V: TRBV9
D: .
J: TRBJ2-3
size: .
CDR3: CASSVERGPDTQYF
DNA: TGTGCCAGCAGCGTAGAACGGGGCCCAGATACGCAGTATTTT

V: TRBV19
D: TRBD1
J: TRBJ1-5
size: .
CDR3: CASNRGEGNQPQHF
DNA: TGTGCCAGTAACAGGGGGGAAGGCAATCAGCCCCAGCATTTT

V: TRBV5-1
D: TRBD2
J: TRBJ2-1
size: .
CDR3: CASSLTSGYNEQFF
DNA: TGCGCCAGCAGCTTAACTAGCGGTTACAATGAGCAGTTCTTC

V: TRBV5-6
D: TRBD1
J: TRBJ1-1
size: .
CDR3: CASSPDRVGRERAFF
DNA: TGTGCCAGCAGCCCCGACAGGGTCGGGCGCGAGCGAGCTTTCTTT

V: TRBV13
D: .
J: TRBJ2-7
size: once
CDR3: CASSLVRGLTREQYF
DNA: TGTGCCAGCAGCTTAGTTAGAGGGCTAACGCGTGAGCAGTACTTC

V: TRBV11-2
D: .
J: TRBJ2-3
size: .
CDR3: CASSSYITSTDTQYF
DNA: TGTGCCAGCAGCTCCTACATCACTAGCACAGATACGCAGTATTTT

V: TRBV7-2
D: TRBD1
J: TRBJ1-2
size: once
CDR3: CASSSGTASALGGYTF
DNA: TGTGCCAGCAGCTCCGGGACAGCCTCAGCATTGGGCGGCTACACCTTC

V: TRBV7-2
D: .
J: TRBJ2-7
size: once
CDR3: CASSLAAGYEQYF
DNA: TGTGCCAGCAGCTTAGCGGCCGGCTACGAGCAGTACTTC

V: TRBV19
D: .
J: TRBJ1-1
size: once
CDR3: CASSTDRGSEAFF
DNA: TGTGCCAGTAGTACCGACCGGGGGTCTGAAGCTTTCTTT

V: TRBV28
D: TRBD1
J: TRBJ2-7
size: .
CDR3: CASSYSRDRYEQYF
DNA: TGTGCCAGCAGTTACTCCCGGGACAGGTACGAGCAGTACTTC

V: TRBV29-1
D: .
J: TRBJ1-2
size: .
CDR3: CSVGLIPHYGYTF
DNA: TGCAGCGTTGGACTTATACCGCACTATGGCTACACCTTC

V: TRBV5-1
D: .
J: TRBJ2-2
size: .
CDR3: CASSLDLDPTGELFF
DNA: TGCGCCAGCAGCTTGGATCTAGATCCCACCGGGGAGCTGTTTTTT

V: TRBV7-9
D: .
J: TRBJ1-5
size: .
CDR3: CASSPDLGYQPQHF
DNA: TGTGCCAGCAGCCCGGACCTGGGGTATCAGCCCCAGCATTTT

V: TRBV27
D: TRBD1
J: TRBJ1-6
size: .
CDR3: CASALGQGWGSPLHF
DNA: TGTGCCAGCGCCTTGGGACAGGGCTGGGGCTCACCCCTCCACTTT

V: TRBV6-5
D: .
J: TRBJ2-2
size: .
CDR3: CASSWVGAGELFF
DNA: TGTGCCAGCAGTTGGGTTGGGGCCGGGGAGCTGTTTTTT

V: TRBV21-1
D: .
J: TRBJ1-2
size: once
CDR3: CASARQGNYGYTF
DNA: TGTGCCAGCGCGAGACAGGGGAACTATGGCTACACCTTC

V: TRBV19
D: .
J: TRBJ1-2
size: .
CDR3: CASIPVGVDYGYTF
DNA: TGTGCCAGTATCCCGGTTGGGGTGGACTATGGCTACACCTTC

V: TRBV19
D: TRBD2
J: TRBJ2-1
size: .
CDR3: CASTGGLAGVNEQFF
DNA: TGTGCCAGTACTGGGGGACTAGCGGGAGTCAATGAGCAGTTCTTC

V: TRBV7-9
D: TRBD1
J: TRBJ1-2
size: .
CDR3: CAWTGSYGYTF
DNA: TGTGCCTGGACAGGAAGCTATGGCTACACCTTC

V: TRBV6-5
D: .
J: TRBJ2-2
size: .
CDR3: CASSYFSGGGELFF
DNA: TGTGCCAGCAGTTACTTTAGTGGGGGCGGGGAGCTGTTTTTT

V: TRBV5-6
D: TRBD1
J: TRBJ1-1
size: .
CDR3: CASSPGQGSVTEAFF
DNA: TGTGCCAGCAGCCCGGGACAGGGGTCGGTCACTGAAGCTTTCTTT

V: TRBV2
D: TRBD1
J: TRBJ1-1
size: .
CDR3: CASSGTGTEAFF
DNA: TGTGCCAGCAGTGGGACAGGCACTGAAGCTTTCTTT

V: TRBV28
D: .
J: TRBJ2-2
size: .
CDR3: CASSLGTANTGELFF
DNA: TGTGCCAGCAGTTTGGGAACGGCGAACACCGGGGAGCTGTTTTTT

V: TRBV29-1
D: .
J: TRBJ1-1
size: once
CDR3: CSVLRDSLNGAFF
DNA: TGCAGCGTCCTAAGAGACAGTCTGAATGGGGCTTTCTTT

V: TRBV7-9
D: .
J: TRBJ2-6
size: .
CDR3: CASSLESSGANVLTF
DNA: TGTGCCAGCAGCTTAGAGAGCTCTGGGGCCAACGTCCTGACTTTC

V: TRBV5-6
D: .
J: TRBJ2-5
size: .
CDR3: CASSLADGPQYF
DNA: TGTGCCAGCAGCTTGGCGGACGGCCCACAGTACTTC

V: TRBV11-2
D: TRBD2
J: TRBJ2-1
size: .
CDR3: CASSLGSGSGGRNEQFF
DNA: TGTGCCAGCAGCTTAGGGAGTGGGAGCGGGGGGCGCAATGAGCAGTTCTTC

V: TRBV6-1
D: .
J: TRBJ1-1
size: .
CDR3: CASSNTEAFF
DNA: TGTGCCAGTAGTAACACTGAAGCTTTCTTT

V: TRBV6-6
D: .
J: TRBJ2-3
size: .
CDR3: CASRPSGEDTQYF
DNA: TGTGCCAGCAGGCCGTCGGGGGAAGATACGCAGTATTTT

V: TRBV6-5
D: TRBD2
J: TRBJ2-5
size: once
CDR3: CASRLAGGQGTQYF
DNA: TGTGCCAGCAGATTAGCGGGGGGCCAAGGGACCCAGTACTTC

V: TRBV7-2
D: TRBD1
J: TRBJ1-2
size: .
CDR3: CASSPSGTGNYGYTF
DNA: TGTGCCAGCAGTCCAAGTGGGACAGGGAACTATGGCTACACCTTC

V: TRBV14
D: .
J: TRBJ2-5
size: .
CDR3: CASSQGYGVPETQYF
DNA: TGTGCCAGCAGCCAAGGTTACGGGGTTCCAGAGACCCAGTACTTC

V: TRBV27
D: .
J: TRBJ2-2
size: .
CDR3: CASSWSGLTGELFF
DNA: TGTGCCAGCAGTTGGTCCGGGCTCACCGGGGAGCTGTTTTTT

V: TRBV7-9
D: TRBD2
J: TRBJ2-3
size: .
CDR3: CASSAPGTTLTDTQYF
DNA: TGTGCCAGCAGCGCACCCGGGACTACCTTAACAGATACGCAGTATTTT

V: TRBV27
D: .
J: TRBJ1-5
size: .
CDR3: CASSQTSGGRRNQPQHF
DNA: TGTGCCAGCAGTCAGACTAGTGGGGGGAGACGGAATCAGCCCCAGCATTTT

V: TRBV5-4
D: TRBD1
J: TRBJ1-2
size: .
CDR3: CASSLGTGTLYGYTF
DNA: TGTGCCAGCAGCTTGGGGACAGGGACTCTGTATGGCTACACCTTC

V: TRBV6-5
D: .
J: TRBJ1-1
size: .
CDR3: CASSYSSTVLNTEAFF
DNA: TGTGCCAGCAGTTACTCGTCGACAGTCCTTAACACTGAAGCTTTCTTT

V: TRBV10-3
D: TRBD1
J: TRBJ1-1
size: .
CDR3: CAISEWVQGAYTEAFF
DNA: TGTGCCATCAGTGAGTGGGTACAGGGGGCCTACACTGAAGCTTTCTTT

V: TRBV5-1
D: TRBD2
J: TRBJ2-3
size: .
CDR3: CASSLVPSGGGDTQYF
DNA: TGCGCCAGCAGCTTGGTGCCTAGCGGGGGCGGGGATACGCAGTATTTT

V: TRBV7-2
D: .
J: TRBJ2-4
size: .
CDR3: CASSLEGPAKNIQYF
DNA: TGTGCCAGCAGCTTAGAAGGGCCAGCCAAAAACATTCAGTACTTC

V: TRBV30
D: TRBD1
J: TRBJ1-6
size: few
CDR3: CAWNRGGSPLHF
DNA: TGTGCCTGGAACAGGGGTGGTTCACCCCTCCACTTT

V: TRBV28
D: .
J: TRBJ1-1
size: .
CDR3: CASSYARGGQTEAFF
DNA: TGTGCCAGCAGCTACGCGAGAGGGGGTCAGACTGAAGCTTTCTTT

V: TRBV7-9
D: .
J: TRBJ2-7
size: once
CDR3: CASSAIRVGGPYEQYF
DNA: TGTGCCAGCAGCGCCATTAGGGTGGGGGGCCCCTACGAGCAGTACTTC

V: TRBV7-9
D: .
J: TRBJ1-1
size: .
CDR3: CASSLGENTEAFF
DNA: TGTGCCAGCAGCTTAGGGGAGAACACTGAAGCTTTCTTT

V: TRBV18
D: .
J: TRBJ2-2
size: .
CDR3: CASSPLEFTGELFF
DNA: TGTGCCAGCTCACCTTTAGAGTTCACCGGGGAGCTGTTTTTT

V: TRBV7-8
D: .
J: TRBJ1-6
size: .
CDR3: CASSPRGRPNYNSPLHF
DNA: TGCGCCAGCAGCCCCCGGGGGAGGCCAAACTATAATTCACCCCTCCACTTT

V: TRBV7-8
D: TRBD2
J: TRBJ2-5
size: few
CDR3: CASSLGVAGGYQETQYF
DNA: TGTGCCAGCAGCTTAGGGGTAGCGGGGGGGTACCAAGAGACCCAGTACTTC

V: TRBV15
D: TRBD1
J: TRBJ2-3
size: .
CDR3: CATSRDGTASTDTQYF
DNA: TGTGCCACCAGCAGAGATGGGACAGCTAGCACAGATACGCAGTATTTT

V: TRBV5-5
D: TRBD2
J: TRBJ2-3
size: .
CDR3: CASSLRGRRGGQADTQYF
DNA: TGTGCCAGCAGCTTGCGGGGTCGGCGGGGGGGCCAAGCAGATACGCAGTATTTT

V: TRBV2
D: .
J: TRBJ2-3
size: .
CDR3: CASSLGGDTQYF
DNA: TGTGCCAGCAGCCTAGGGGGAGATACGCAGTATTTT

V: TRBV7-7
D: .
J: TRBJ2-3
size: .
CDR3: CASSLAGSGGPDTQYF
DNA: TGTGCCAGCAGCTTAGCGGGCAGTGGGGGACCAGATACGCAGTATTTT

V: TRBV28
D: .
J: TRBJ2-3
size: .
CDR3: CASTDPLDTQYF
DNA: TGTGCCAGCACAGACCCCTTAGATACGCAGTATTTT

V: TRBV6-1
D: .
J: TRBJ1-2
size: .
CDR3: CASSGEGRNNYGYTF
DNA: TGTGCCAGCAGTGGGGAGGGGAGGAATAACTATGGCTACACCTTC

V: TRBV7-2
D: TRBD2
J: TRBJ2-1
size: .
CDR3: CASSLRRGIKYNEQFF
DNA: TGTGCCAGCAGCTTACGGCGGGGGATCAAATACAATGAGCAGTTCTTC

V: TRBV27
D: TRBD2
J: TRBJ2-5
size: once
CDR3: CASSPLAGGDQETQYF
DNA: TGTGCCAGCAGCCCGCTAGCGGGGGGAGACCAAGAGACCCAGTACTTC

V: TRBV10-3
D: .
J: TRBJ1-3
size: once
CDR3: CAISESPGNTIYF
DNA: TGTGCCATCAGTGAGTCACCGGGAAACACCATATATTTT

V: TRBV29-1
D: .
J: TRBJ2-2
size: .
CDR3: CSASLWLGTGELFF
DNA: TGCAGCGCCTCTCTTTGGTTGGGCACCGGGGAGCTGTTTTTT

V: TRBV6-5
D: .
J: TRBJ2-7
size: once
CDR3: CASSYRDTSYEQYF
DNA: TGTGCCAGCAGTTACCGGGACACGTCCTACGAGCAGTACTTC

V: TRBV9
D: TRBD1
J: TRBJ2-5
size: .
CDR3: CASSVKGQGGGETQYF
DNA: TGTGCCAGCAGCGTCAAAGGACAGGGGGGAGGAGAGACCCAGTACTTC